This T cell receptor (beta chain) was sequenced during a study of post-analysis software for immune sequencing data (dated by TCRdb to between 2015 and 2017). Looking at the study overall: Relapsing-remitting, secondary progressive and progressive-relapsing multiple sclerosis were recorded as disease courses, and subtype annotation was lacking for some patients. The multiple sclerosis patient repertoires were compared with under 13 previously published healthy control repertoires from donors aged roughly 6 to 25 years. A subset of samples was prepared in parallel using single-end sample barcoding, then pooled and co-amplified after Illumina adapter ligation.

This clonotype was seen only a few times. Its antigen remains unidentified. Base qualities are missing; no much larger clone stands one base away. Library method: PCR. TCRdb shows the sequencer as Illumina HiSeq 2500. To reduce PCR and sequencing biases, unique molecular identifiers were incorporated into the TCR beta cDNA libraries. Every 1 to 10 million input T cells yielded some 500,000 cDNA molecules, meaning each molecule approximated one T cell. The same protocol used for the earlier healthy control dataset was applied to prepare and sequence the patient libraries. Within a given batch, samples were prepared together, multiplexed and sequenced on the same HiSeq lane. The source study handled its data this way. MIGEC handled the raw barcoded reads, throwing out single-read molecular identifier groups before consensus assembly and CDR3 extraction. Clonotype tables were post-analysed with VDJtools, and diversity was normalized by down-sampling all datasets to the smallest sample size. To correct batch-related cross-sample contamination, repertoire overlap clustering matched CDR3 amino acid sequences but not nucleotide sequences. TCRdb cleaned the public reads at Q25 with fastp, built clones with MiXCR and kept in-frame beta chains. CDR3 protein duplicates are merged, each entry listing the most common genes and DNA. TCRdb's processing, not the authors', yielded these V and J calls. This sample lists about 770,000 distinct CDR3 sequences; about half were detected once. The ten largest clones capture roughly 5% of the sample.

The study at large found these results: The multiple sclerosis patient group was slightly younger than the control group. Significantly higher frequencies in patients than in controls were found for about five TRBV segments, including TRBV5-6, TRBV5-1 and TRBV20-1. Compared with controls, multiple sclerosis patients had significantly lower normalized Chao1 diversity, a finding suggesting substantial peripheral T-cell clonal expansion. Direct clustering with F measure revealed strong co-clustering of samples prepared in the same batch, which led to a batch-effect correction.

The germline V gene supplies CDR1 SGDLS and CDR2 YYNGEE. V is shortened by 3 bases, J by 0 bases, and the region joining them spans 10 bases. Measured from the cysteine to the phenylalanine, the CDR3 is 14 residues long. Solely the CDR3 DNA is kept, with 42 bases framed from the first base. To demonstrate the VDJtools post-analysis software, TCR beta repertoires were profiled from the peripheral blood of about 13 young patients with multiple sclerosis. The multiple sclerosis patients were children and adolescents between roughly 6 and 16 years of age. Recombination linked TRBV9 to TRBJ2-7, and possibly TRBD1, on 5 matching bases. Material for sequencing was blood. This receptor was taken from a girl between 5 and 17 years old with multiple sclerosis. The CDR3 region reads CASSGGHSSYEQYF. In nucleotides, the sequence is TGTGCCAGCAGCGGCGGACACAGCTCCTACGAGCAGTACTTC.